What follows are 25 T cell receptor beta chains derived from one specimen sequenced in a study of beta chain features in type 1 diabetes. General study results and limits: Moderate but significant shortening of TCRB CDR3s was recorded in all four CD4+ subsets from Type 1 diabetes patients.

Expressed TCRB transcripts got sequenced, as all isolated RNA was reverse transcribed. The data were produced by immunoSEQ multiplex PCR, yet TCRdb's version contains in-frame clones alone and is incomplete. The sample holds 100,000 to 150,000 clones, roughly a sixth seen once. Antigens of these TCRs are unknown. Sequencing input: central memory CD4+ T cells from blood. Receptors originate from a man aged 18 to 30 with type 1 diabetes.

This clone was detected ten times or more. The chain uses TRBV18 and TRBJ1-5, with D perhaps matching TRBD1 (6 bases). There are 16 residues in the CDR3. The germline V and J ends were trimmed by 0 bases and 1 base, with 10 bases remaining between them. From germline, CDR1 is KGHSH and CDR2 LQKENI. CDR3 loop: CASSPPGQGSNQPQHF. Written as DNA, the CDR3 is TGTGCCAGCTCACCACCGGGGCAGGGGAGCAATCAGCCCCAGCATTTT.

This clone showed up just a few times. The CDR3 sequence: CASQGASGVITQYF. The CDR3 DNA sequence: TGTGCCAGTCAGGGGGCTAGCGGAGTAATCACGCAGTATTTT. This chain links TRBV7-2 with TRBJ2-3; D may be TRBD1 (8 bases). CDR3 length equals 14 residues. Trimming removed 9 bases from V and 9 bases from J, with 22 bases in between. Germline loops: CDR1 SGHTA, CDR2 FQGNSA.

The chain joins TRBV10-3 to TRBJ1-6, with 10 bases identical to TRBD1. V shed 5 bases, J shed 9 bases, and the junction held 7 bases outside the gene matches. Germline V gene lookup returns CDR1 ENHRY and CDR2 SYGVKD. This CDR3 spans 15 amino acids. CDR3 coding DNA: TGTGCCATCAGTCGGGGGACAGGGGACTTTTCACCCCTCCACTTT. Its protein product is CAISRGTGDFSPLHF.

This clone occurred a few times. This chain uses TRBV28 with TRBJ2-1, with D unclear. Germline loops: CDR1 MDHEN, CDR2 SYDVKM. Between the trimmed V and J ends, which lost 1 base and 2 bases, there was a span of 6 bases. The CDR3 spans 14 residues. CDR3 sequence: CASSLFNTYNEQFF. In DNA, the CDR3 is TGTGCCAGCAGTTTATTCAATACCTACAATGAGCAGTTCTTC.

This clone occurred a few times. CDR3 coding DNA: TGTGCCAGCAGGGGACAGGGAGAGACCCAGTACTTC. This encodes CASRGQGETQYF. The chain recombines TRBV6-5 with TRBJ2-5; 9 nucleotides match TRBD1. The V gene's germline CDR1 is MNHEY and CDR2 SVGAGI. The trim removed 6 bases at V and 4 bases at J, leaving 0 bases unmatched. This CDR3 has 12 amino acids.

This chain uses TRBV9 with TRBJ2-6; D possibly corresponds to TRBD1 (6 bases). Trimming took 4 bases from V and 1 from J, leaving 12 bases between them. CDR1 and CDR2 from the germline V gene are SGDLS and YYNGEE. The CDR3 spans 16 residues. The CDR3 DNA follows: TGTGCCAGCAGCCACCCCGGGACATCTGGGGCCAACGTCCTGACTTTC. Translated: CASSHPGTSGANVLTF.

This clone was counted only a few times. J is TRBJ2-7 and V is TRBV18; TRBD2 matches at 7 bases. The CDR3 contains 14 residues. In germline, CDR1 is KGHSH, CDR2 LQKENI. J gave up 3 bases and V 2 bases, and 4 bases lay outside the gene matches. CDR3 sequence: CASSPSLADYEQYF. The CDR3 DNA reads TGTGCCAGCTCACCAAGTCTAGCGGACTACGAGCAGTACTTC.

The CDR3 here is CASSSPTGYQETQYF. CDR3 nucleotides: TGTGCCAGCAGTTCCCCTACCGGGTACCAAGAGACCCAGTACTTC. This chain connects TRBV28 to TRBJ2-5; D remains ambiguous. CDR1 and CDR2 (germline): MDHEN, SYDVKM. Trimming stripped 4 bases from V and 0 bases from J, with 12 bases between. The CDR3 loop spans 15 amino acids.

This clone was seen repeatedly, ten times or more. The chain couples TRBV4-3 to TRBJ1-4, with 7 bases lining up with TRBD1. V gave up 2 bases and J gave up 6 bases; unmatched junction bases: 6. The CDR3 consists of 15 residues. The germline CDR1 and CDR2 sequences are LGHNA and YSLEER. The CDR3 sequence: CASSQPDRRDEKLFF. CDR3 nucleotide sequence: TGCGCCAGCAGCCAACCGGACAGGAGGGATGAAAAACTGTTTTTT.

This clone was seen a few times. The same CDR3 arises from other DNA sequences in this sample as well. The chain joins TRBV9 to TRBJ2-5; 13 nucleotides match TRBD2. Germline assignment: CDR1 SGDLS and CDR2 YYNGEE. This CDR3 is 15 amino acids long. V lost 2 bases to trimming and J lost 5 bases; unmatched junction nucleotides: 3. The CDR3 region has the DNA TGTGCCAGCAGCGTGGGGACTAGCGGGGTGGAGACCCAGTACTTC. Protein product: CASSVGTSGVETQYF. Together with reference TRBV9 and TRBJ2-5, the CDR3 gives the full variable domain: DSGVTQTPKHLITATGQRVTLRCSPRSGDLSVYWYQQSLDQGLQFLIQYYNGEERAKGNILERFSAQQFPDLHSELNLSSLELGDSALYFCASSVGTSGVETQYFGPGTRLLVL.

This clone was observed a few times. The rearrangement joins TRBV5-6 to TRBJ1-5, with a weak D call TRBD1 (5 bases). Per germline, CDR1 SGHDT and CDR2 YYEEEE. Between the trimmed V and J ends, which lost 0 bases and 6 bases, there was a span of 10 bases. The CDR3 covers 14 residues. The DNA of the CDR3 is TGTGCCAGCAGCTTGGATGGGGCGAGTCAGCCCCAGCATTTT. Translated: CASSLDGASQPQHF.

V usage is TRBV7-9 and J usage is TRBJ1-4; TRBD1 aligns across 7 bases. The germline V gene encodes CDR1 SEHNR and CDR2 FQNEAQ (reference sequence). Trimming cost V 4 bases and J 5 bases; bases outside gene matches: 4. The CDR3 spans 14 residues. CDR3 region: CASSWTGLNEKLFF. CDR3 DNA: TGTGCCAGCAGCTGGACAGGATTAAATGAAAAACTGTTTTTT.

This clone occurred a few times. Written as DNA, the CDR3 is TGCGCCAGCAGCTTGGACCCTATCTACGAGCAGTACTTC. Protein product: CASSLDPIYEQYF. J is TRBJ2-7 and V is TRBV5-1; D is unclear. The CDR3 has 13 amino acids. Germline V gene data show CDR1 as SGHRS and CDR2 as YFSETQ. Trimming took off 0 bases at V and 3 bases at J, with 7 bases between the two ends.

The V gene is TRBV7-9, the J gene TRBJ2-1; 11 bases map to TRBD2. J was trimmed by 4 bases and V by 5 bases; bases with no gene match: 10. This CDR3 is built from 17 residues. CDR1 is SEHNR, CDR2 FQNEAQ, per germline (reference sequence). This chain's CDR3 is CASSLIGLAGLYNEQFF. The DNA for the CDR3 is TGTGCCAGCAGCCTAATCGGACTAGCGGGCCTATACAATGAGCAGTTCTTC.

The rearrangement joins TRBV19 to TRBJ2-2; 9 nucleotides agree with TRBD2. The germline V gene encodes CDR1 LNHDA and CDR2 SQIVND (reference sequence). The CDR3 covers 16 residues. V trimming: 8 bases; J trimming: 4 bases; junction bases outside the gene matches: 11. CDR3 bases: TGTGCCAGTGGGACCGGGACTAGCTTGAGCACCGGGGAGCTGTTTTTT. This gives the protein CASGTGTSLSTGELFF.

This clone was seen a few times. The chain has TRBV18 and TRBJ2-5; D is unclear. Looked up from germline, CDR1 is KGHSH and CDR2 is LQKENI. The V and J ends lost 5 bases and 1 base respectively, with 2 bases between them. The CDR3 length is 11 residues. Here the CDR3 reads CASSGQETQYF. The CDR3 DNA reads as TGTGCCAGCTCAGGCCAAGAGACCCAGTACTTC.

The chain links TRBV6-5 to TRBJ1-2, with D possibly TRBD1 on 5 matching bases. The CDR3 totals 13 residues. V gave up 5 bases and J gave up 1 base, with 8 bases separating them. Germline assignment: CDR1 MNHEY and CDR2 SVGAGI. The CDR3 bases are TGTGCCAGCAGTCCCCAGGGTAACTATGGCTACACCTTC. Protein product: CASSPQGNYGYTF.

V gene TRBV28 combines with J gene TRBJ1-6; tentatively, D is TRBD1 (5 bases). V gave up 8 bases and J gave up 6 bases, with 8 bases separating them. This CDR3 has 12 residues. In germline, CDR1 is MDHEN, CDR2 SYDVKM. CDR3 bases: TGTGCCAGCTGGCAGGGTAATTCACCCCTCCACTTT. This codes for CASWQGNSPLHF.

The chain combines TRBV15 with TRBJ2-1; 13 positions agree with TRBD2. From germline, CDR1 is LNHNV and CDR2 YYDKDF (reference sequence). The CDR3 spans 17 residues. V shed 1 base and J 2 bases; nucleotides not matched to a gene: 2. The CDR3 is CATSRAGTSGTYNEQFF. The CDR3 DNA reads TGTGCCACCAGCAGAGCTGGGACTAGCGGGACCTACAATGAGCAGTTCTTC.

This clone was counted only a few times. V and J are TRBV4-2 and TRBJ2-5; possibly TRBD1 for D (5 bases). Trimming took off 4 bases at V and 2 bases at J, with 11 bases between the two ends. In germline, CDR1 is LGHNA, CDR2 YNFKEQ. The CDR3 is 14 amino acids. CDR3 amino acids: CASSRYGQQETQYF. The CDR3 DNA reads TGTGCCAGCAGCCGATATGGACAACAAGAGACCCAGTACTTC.

This clone showed up just a few times. The chain joins TRBV30 to TRBJ1-2, with no clear D. Germline values: CDR1 GTSNPN, CDR2 SVGIG (reference sequence). V was shortened by 3 bases and J by 7 bases, with 12 bases between the two germline ends. The CDR3 length is 12 residues. CDR3 loop: CAWSGRAGGYTF. CDR3 nucleotides: TGTGCCTGGAGCGGCCGGGCGGGTGGCTACACCTTC.

J is TRBJ2-5 and V is TRBV10-1; D unclear. CDR3 length: 15 residues. Germline CDR1 reads WNHNN; CDR2 reads SYGVQD (reference sequence). The V gene lost 11 bases and the J gene lost 0 bases, with 19 bases spanning the gap. The CDR3, as DNA: TGCGCCGGACGGGTCGGGCGACGACACCAAGAGACCCAGTACTTC. As protein: CAGRVGRRHQETQYF.

The gene calls are TRBV7-9 and TRBJ1-2; D might be TRBD1 (5 bases). The CDR3 is 15 residues long. Trimming shortened V by 5 bases and J by 8 bases, and 21 bases separated the two germline ends. In germline, CDR1 is SEHNR, CDR2 FQNEAQ (reference sequence). The CDR3, as DNA: TGTGCCAGCAGCCTCGGGCGGGGCTTCGCGGGCGGCTACACCTTC. It is translated as CASSLGRGFAGGYTF.

This chain connects TRBV7-6 to TRBJ2-3; no firm D call. Germline V gene data show CDR1 as SGHVS and CDR2 as FNYEAQ. The CDR3 is 18 amino acids. V was clipped by 1 base and J by 4 bases, with 21 bases between them. CDR3 sequence reads: CASSLEVVAANLADTQYF. In DNA, the CDR3 is TGTGCCAGCAGCTTAGAGGTAGTTGCAGCCAATTTGGCAGATACGCAGTATTTT.

The chain recombines TRBV11-3 with TRBJ2-1, with D uncertain. The V and J ends lost 2 bases and 4 bases respectively, with 6 bases between them. This CDR3 is 13 amino acids long. The germline V gene has CDR1 SGHNT and CDR2 YENEEA. CDR3 nucleotides: TGTGCCAGCAGCTTACAACAGTACAATGAGCAGTTCTTC. Its protein is CASSLQQYNEQFF.